Detailed here is one T cell receptor beta chain. The data originate from a study of blood T cell repertoires in COVID-19. Study in general: Researchers got acute and convalescent COVID-19 samples from the United States, Italy and Spain.

V was trimmed by 7 bases and J by 7 bases, leaving 11 bases between them. CDR1 is DFQATT, CDR2 SNEGSKA, per germline (reference sequence). The CDR3 loop spans 11 amino acids. Source study methods: Amplification of reference gene primers provided the estimated nucleated cell counts. Profiled with immunoSEQ multiplex PCR; TCRdb holds only in-frame clones, not every one. V, J and clone size are taken as reported in that table, and D and trimming were inferred from the DNA itself. The sample includes about 280,000 clones, 70% to 90% of them seen just once. The sequence was collected from a woman in her twenties or thirties who had recovered from COVID-19. The gene calls are TRBV20-1 and TRBJ2-1; TRBD2 might be the D (6 bases). The sequenced material came from peripheral blood. This CDR3 is CSELGGNEQFF. The CDR3 DNA sequence: TGCAGTGAGTTGGGGGGAAATGAGCAGTTCTTC.